The rows below give T cell receptor beta chains drawn from one sample of a study of response to subunit inactivated influenza vaccine. TCRdb used MiXCR to reprocess the RT-PCR reads, holding one entry per CDR3 protein. The sample has a few hundred thousand distinct CDR3 sequences, about 12% seen once. The sequenced sample was non-naive T cells sorted from PBMCs, obtained approximately 15 days before vaccination. The receptors shown here come from a man aged 50 to 60 who received an inactivated influenza vaccine. CDR3s include the opening cysteine and the closing phenylalanine or tryptophan. The D gene is left open where the match is weak. Not every row has a clone size; where given, it reads once, few, many or a size class.

TRBV7-7	-	few	TRBJ2-5	TGTGCCAGCAGCTTAGGGGAAATAAAGACCCAGTACTTC	CASSLGEIKTQYF
TRBV5-6	TRBD1	few	TRBJ1-2	TGTGCCAGCAGCTTGGGTGCAGGGGGGTATGGCTACACCTTC	CASSLGAGGYGYTF
TRBV6-1	-	few	TRBJ1-3	TGTGCCAGCAGTGAGGGGGTTTTAGGTGGAAACACCATATATTTT	CASSEGVLGGNTIYF
TRBV30	-	-	TRBJ1-1	TGTGCCTGGAATGGGGGGCGAACTGAAGCTTTCTTT	CAWNGGRTEAFF
TRBV3-1	TRBD2	-	TRBJ2-5	TGTGCCAGCAGCCAAGAGTTTAGCGGGAGAGCCCAGTACTTC	CASSQEFSGRAQYF
TRBV20-1	TRBD2	-	TRBJ2-7	TGCAGTGCTAGTATCGGGACTAGCGGCTACGAGCAGTACTTC	CSASIGTSGYEQYF
TRBV7-2	TRBD2	-	TRBJ2-1	TGTGCCAGCAGCCCGGGACTAGCGGGAGAAAGAAAGTTCTTC	CASSPGLAGERKFF
TRBV19	TRBD1	-	TRBJ2-4	TGTGCCAGTAGTAAGACAGGGCCCAAAAACATTCAGTACTTC	CASSKTGPKNIQYF
TRBV15	-	few	TRBJ1-1	TGTGCCACCAGCAGAGACTTAACGAACACTGAAGCTTTCTTT	CATSRDLTNTEAFF
TRBV28	-	many	TRBJ2-5	TGTGCCAGCAGTTTTAACAGCCAAGAGACCCAGTACTTC	CASSFNSQETQYF
TRBV7-2	TRBD1	many	TRBJ2-2	TGTGCCAGCAGCTCCCGGACAGGGTCCACCGGGGAGCTGTTTTTT	CASSSRTGSTGELFF
TRBV12-3/TRBV12-4	TRBD1	many	TRBJ2-7	TGTGCCAGCAGTATTGGGACAGGGTACGAGCAGTACTTC	CASSIGTGYEQYF
TRBV4-2	-	-	TRBJ2-3	TGTGCCAGCAGCCAAGAAGGCCGGGATACGCAGTATTTT	CASSQEGRDTQYF
TRBV25-1	-	few	TRBJ1-1	TGTGCCAGCAGATCTAGGATTTCGAACACTGAAGCTTTCTTT	CASRSRISNTEAFF
TRBV4-1	TRBD2	-	TRBJ2-2	TGCGCCAGCTTCCATTCGGGACTAGCGGTTGGCAACACCGGGGAGCTGTTTTTT	CASFHSGLAVGNTGELFF
TRBV20-1	-	many	TRBJ2-6	TGCAGTGCTAGACGGGCTGGGGCCAACGTCCTGACTTTC	CSARRAGANVLTF
TRBV20-1	-	few	TRBJ1-5	TGCAGTGCTAGAGGACAGATGGGGAGCAATCAGCCCCAGCATTTT	CSARGQMGSNQPQHF
TRBV5-1	-	many	TRBJ1-5	TGCGCCAGCAGCCCGGGAGGGGGGAATCAGCCCCAGCATTTT	CASSPGGGNQPQHF
TRBV5-1	TRBD1	many	TRBJ2-7	TGCGCCAGCAGCGCAGACAGGGGTAGCGACGAGCAGTACTTC	CASSADRGSDEQYF
TRBV4-2	TRBD2	few	TRBJ2-7	TGTGCCAGCAGCCATTCACCTAGCGGGGGCAGCTCCTACGAGCAGTACTTC	CASSHSPSGGSSYEQYF
TRBV27	-	many	TRBJ2-1	TGTGCCAGCAGTTCCCGGACTTCCTTCTACAATGAGCAGTTCTTC	CASSSRTSFYNEQFF
TRBV10-3	TRBD2	few	TRBJ2-7	TGTGCCATCAGTGAGGCCGGGACTAGCGGGAGTCCCTACGAGCAGTACTTC	CAISEAGTSGSPYEQYF
TRBV20-1	TRBD2	-	TRBJ2-2	TGCAGTGCCACGACTAGCCGAAACACCGGGGAGCTGTTTTTT	CSATTSRNTGELFF
TRBV6-1	TRBD2	few	TRBJ2-7	TGTGCCAGCAGTCGAACTGTCGCCGGGACTAGCGGCTACGAGCAGTACTTC	CASSRTVAGTSGYEQYF
TRBV30	-	-	TRBJ2-5	TGTGCCTGGAGACTGCCGGGCCAAGAGACCCAGTACTTC	CAWRLPGQETQYF